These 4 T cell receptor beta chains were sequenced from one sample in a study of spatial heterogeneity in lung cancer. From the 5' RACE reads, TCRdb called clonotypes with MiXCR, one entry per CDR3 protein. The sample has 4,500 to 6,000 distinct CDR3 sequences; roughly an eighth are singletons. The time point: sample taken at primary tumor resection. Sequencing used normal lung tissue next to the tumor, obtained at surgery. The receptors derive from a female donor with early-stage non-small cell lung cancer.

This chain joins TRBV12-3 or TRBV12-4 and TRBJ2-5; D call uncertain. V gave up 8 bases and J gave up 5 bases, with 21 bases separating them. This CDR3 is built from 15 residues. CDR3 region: CASALTGVGAETQYF. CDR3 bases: TGTGCCAGCGCTCTTACGGGCGTGGGCGCCGAGACCCAGTACTTC.

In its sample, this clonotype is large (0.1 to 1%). CDR3 bases: TGTGCCAGTAGGTTGGGTAGCAATCAGCCCCAGCATTTT. Protein sequence: CASRLGSNQPQHF. The rearrangement uses TRBV19 and TRBJ1-5; D unresolved. The CDR3 loop spans 13 amino acids. Trimming pared 6 bases from V and 0 bases from J, leaving 6 bases between. CDR1 and CDR2 from the germline V gene are LNHDA and SQIVND (reference sequence). The full variable domain, completed using reference TRBV19 and TRBJ1-5, is DGGITQSPKYLFRKEGQNVTLSCEQNLNHDAMYWYRQDPGQGLRLIYYSQIVNDFQKGDIAEGYSVSREKKESFPLTVTSAQKNPTAFYLCASRLGSNQPQHFGDGTRLSIL.

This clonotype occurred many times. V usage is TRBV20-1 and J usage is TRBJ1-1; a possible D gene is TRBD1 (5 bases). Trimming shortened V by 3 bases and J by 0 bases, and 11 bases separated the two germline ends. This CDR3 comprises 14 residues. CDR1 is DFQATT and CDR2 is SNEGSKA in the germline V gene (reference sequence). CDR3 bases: TGCAGTGCTAGTGTGCAGGGAGTGAACACTGAAGCTTTCTTT. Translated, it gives CSASVQGVNTEAFF.

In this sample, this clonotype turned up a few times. CDR3: CASSSTPGLNTEAFF. The CDR3 coding sequence is TGTGCCAGCAGCTCGACTCCGGGGCTGAACACTGAAGCTTTCTTT. This chain links TRBV5-5 with TRBJ1-1, with D possibly matching TRBD1 (5 bases). Trimming stripped 3 bases from V and 0 bases from J, with 12 bases between. CDR3 length: 15 amino acids. The germline CDR1 and CDR2 sequences are SGHKS and YYEKEE (reference sequence).